Listed here are 32 T cell receptor beta chains from one sample, sequenced in a study of beta chain features in type 1 diabetes. Study outcomes and limitations: All four CD4+ subsets of Type 1 diabetes patients contained TCRB CDR3s that were moderately but significantly shorter.

Their antigens remain unidentified. TCRB transcripts that were expressed got sequenced, as all of the isolated RNA had been reverse transcribed. The repertoire was sequenced with immunoSEQ multiplex PCR; TCRdb's copy has only in-frame clones and lacks some. The table includes roughly 150,000 clones, roughly 9% detected once. Sequencing was done on a sample of central memory CD4+ T cells from blood. These receptors originate from a woman in her twenties or thirties with type 1 diabetes.

This clone has only a few counts. CDR3 in DNA: TGTGCCAGCAGTTCGCCGGGACAGAAAGATGGCTACACCTTC. It is translated as CASSSPGQKDGYTF. V gene TRBV6-6 combines with J gene TRBJ1-2; 7 nucleotides align to TRBD1. CDR3 length: 14 residues. The junction had 8 bases not matched to a gene; V was cut back by 4 bases and J by 6 bases. The germline CDR1 and CDR2 sequences are MNHNY and SVGAGI (reference sequence).

The chain employs TRBV27 and TRBJ2-7, with D possibly being TRBD2 (5 bases). V was shortened by 3 bases and J by 0 bases, with 9 bases between the two germline ends. Germline V gene lookup returns CDR1 MNHEY and CDR2 SMNVEV (reference sequence). The CDR3 runs to 14 residues. The CDR3 nucleotides are TGTGCCAGCAGTTTCAGGCGGGCCTCCTACGAGCAGTACTTC. Amino acid sequence: CASSFRRASYEQYF.

This clone was counted between two and nine times. This chain links TRBV7-3 with TRBJ2-1; 9 bases line up with TRBD2. The CDR3 has 19 amino acids. In germline, CDR1 is SGHTA, CDR2 FQGTGA. V was clipped by 2 bases and J by 3 bases; unmatched bases: 14. CDR3 amino acids: CASSLGSVTTSGFYNEQFF. CDR3 DNA sequence: TGTGCCAGCAGCTTAGGCTCTGTCACGACTAGCGGATTCTACAATGAGCAGTTCTTC.

This clone was recorded many times. J is TRBJ1-2 and V is TRBV4-1; TRBD1 is a possible D gene (6 bases). Trimming pared 5 bases from V and 3 bases from J, leaving 7 bases between. Germline V gene lookup returns CDR1 MGHRA and CDR2 YSYEKL. The length of the CDR3 is 12 residues. This chain's CDR3 is CASSNRDYGYTF. CDR3 coding DNA: TGCGCCAGCAGCAACAGGGACTATGGCTACACCTTC.

This clone was counted between two and nine times. V gene TRBV5-1 combines with J gene TRBJ2-5, with 9 bases aligning to TRBD1. This CDR3 contains 20 residues. CDR1 is SGHRS, CDR2 YFSETQ, per germline. Trimming cost V 3 bases and J 1 base; bases outside gene matches: 19. The CDR3 DNA reads TGCGCCAGCAGCTCGTTGACAGGGGGAGGTTCGATTCCGTCCCAAGAGACCCAGTACTTC. Its protein product is CASSSLTGGGSIPSQETQYF.

There are a few counts of this clone. The V gene is TRBV5-1, the J gene TRBJ2-7, with D perhaps matching TRBD2 (6 bases). Germline CDR1 and CDR2: SGHRS and YFSETQ. Deletions cut 5 bases from V and 7 bases from J, with 16 bases between. The CDR3 totals 13 residues. The CDR3 DNA reads TGCGCCAGCAGGGAGGGTACCGGGGGAGAGCAGTACTTC. Protein product: CASREGTGGEQYF.

The chain carries TRBV2 and TRBJ1-1, with TRBD1 matching over 7 bases. Trimming cost V 7 bases and J 6 bases; bases outside gene matches: 8. Germline lookup yields CDR1 SNHLY and CDR2 FYNNEI. The CDR3 runs 13 residues. The CDR3 reads CASNLDRKSEAFF. The DNA for the CDR3 is TGTGCCAGCAACCTGGACAGGAAGTCTGAAGCTTTCTTT.

The chain has TRBV18 and TRBJ1-1, with D perhaps TRBD1 (6 bases). CDR1 and CDR2 (germline): KGHSH, LQKENI. V lost 4 bases and J 1 base, leaving 13 bases between the germline ends. CDR3 length equals 15 residues. CDR3 in amino acids: CASSQGQATNTEAFF. CDR3 DNA sequence: TGTGCCAGCTCACAGGGACAAGCCACGAACACTGAAGCTTTCTTT.

This clone was detected only a few times. The genes are TRBV28 and TRBJ2-7; possibly TRBD2 for D (6 bases). V was clipped by 3 bases and J by 4 bases, with 13 bases between them. Germline CDR1 reads MDHEN; CDR2 reads SYDVKM. The CDR3 is made up of 14 amino acids. CDR3 in DNA: TGTGCCAGCAGTTTGGGGGGTACATCGTACGAGCAGTACTTC. Protein product: CASSLGGTSYEQYF.

The CDR3 loop is CASSRDSNQPQHF. CDR3 sequence (DNA): TGTGCCAGCAGCCGGGATAGCAATCAGCCCCAGCATTTT. The chain recombines TRBV5-4 with TRBJ1-5; no clear D. The germline V gene encodes CDR1 SGHNT and CDR2 YYREEE (reference sequence). V was trimmed by 4 bases and J by 0 bases, leaving 5 bases between them. This CDR3 region has 13 residues.

This chain connects TRBV13 to TRBJ2-7, with 9 positions matching TRBD2. The CDR3 runs to 15 residues. Losses at the gene ends were 0 bases for V and 3 bases for J; bases not matched to a gene: 3. Looked up from germline, CDR1 is PRHDT and CDR2 is FYEKMQ (reference sequence). The DNA for the CDR3 is TGTGCCAGCAGCTTAGGAGTTAGCGGGAGCTACGAGCAGTACTTC. As protein: CASSLGVSGSYEQYF.

This clone was detected only a few times. The chain uses TRBV9 and TRBJ2-2, with D maybe TRBD2 (7 bases). The CDR3 runs 14 residues. Germline loops: CDR1 SGDLS, CDR2 YYNGEE. V gave up 4 bases and J gave up 7 bases, with 14 bases separating them. In DNA, the CDR3 is TGTGCCAGCAGCTTAAGCGGGACAAGCGGGGAGCTGTTTTTT. It translates to CASSLSGTSGELFF.

This clone was picked up a small number of times. The chain is built from TRBV7-2 and TRBJ1-2; maybe TRBD1 (6 bases). The CDR3 is 14 residues long. V was cut by 5 bases and J by 4 bases, with 14 bases left in between. The V gene's germline CDR1 is SGHTA and CDR2 FQGNSA. CDR3 sequence (DNA): TGTGCCAGCAGCCCAGCGCAGGGGTCCTATGGCTACACCTTC. As protein: CASSPAQGSYGYTF.

This clone appeared a few times. This rearrangement joins TRBV6-5 to TRBJ2-7, with 8 positions matching TRBD2. This CDR3 is 16 amino acids long. Germline CDR1 MNHEY, CDR2 SVGAGI. V was pared by 4 bases and J by 4 bases, with 12 bases of the junction left unmatched. CDR3 bases: TGTGCCAGCAGTTTTCTACCAGCTCGGGAGGGTTACGAGCAGTACTTC. It is translated as CASSFLPAREGYEQYF.

The genes are TRBV19 and TRBJ1-1; D is possibly TRBD1 (5 bases). Germline values: CDR1 LNHDA, CDR2 SQIVND (reference sequence). This CDR3 is built from 14 residues. Deletions cut 5 bases from V and 1 base from J, with 11 bases between. The CDR3: CASSLGEGNTEAFF. The CDR3 coding sequence is TGTGCCAGTAGTTTGGGGGAGGGGAACACTGAAGCTTTCTTT.

The chain joins TRBV5-1 to TRBJ2-5, with D tentatively TRBD1 (5 bases). The germline V and J ends were trimmed by 0 bases and 5 bases, with 17 bases remaining between them. This CDR3 contains 16 residues. From germline, CDR1 is SGHRS and CDR2 YFSETQ. The CDR3 coding sequence is TGCGCCAGCAGCTTGGTTTTGGGCAATCCAGGGGAGACCCAGTACTTC. Translating gives CASSLVLGNPGETQYF. The entire variable domain, with the rest obtained from reference TRBV5-1 and TRBJ2-5, is as follows: KAGVTQTPRYLIKTRGQQVTLSCSPISGHRSVSWYQQTPGQGLQFLFEYFSETQRNKGNFPGRFSGRQFSNSRSEMNVSTLELGDSALYLCASSLVLGNPGETQYFGPGTRLLVL.

This clone was seen a few times. The chain has TRBV18 and TRBJ2-7, with a possible D match to TRBD1 (6 bases). This CDR3 is 13 amino acids long. Germline assignment: CDR1 KGHSH and CDR2 LQKENI. With 0 bases removed from V and 6 bases from J, the gap between germline ends came to 9 bases. DNA for the CDR3: TGTGCCAGCTCACCACCGGCAGGGGTCGAGCAGTACTTC. Translating gives CASSPPAGVEQYF.

This chain links TRBV2 with TRBJ1-2; the match to TRBD1 covers 8 bases. V was clipped by 5 bases and J by 3 bases; unmatched bases: 2. The CDR3 runs to 13 residues. Germline CDR1 is SNHLY and CDR2 is FYNNEI. CDR3 amino acids: CASSQGQDYGYTF. The DNA of the CDR3 is TGTGCCAGCAGTCAGGGACAGGACTATGGCTACACCTTC.

This clone was detected a few times. J is TRBJ1-1 and V is TRBV4-1, with D possibly matching TRBD1 (5 bases). Germline CDR1 and CDR2: MGHRA and YSYEKL. The ends were cut back, 0 bases at V and 0 bases at J, with 14 bases in the middle. This CDR3 has 17 amino acids. CDR3 DNA: TGCGCCAGCAGCCAAGATGCGGGGACTTTCATGAACACTGAAGCTTTCTTT. This encodes CASSQDAGTFMNTEAFF.

In this sample, this clone turned up a few times. The chain employs TRBV30 and TRBJ1-1; D remains ambiguous. The CDR3 has 13 amino acids. Per the germline V gene, CDR1 is GTSNPN and CDR2 is SVGIG (reference sequence). The V end was cut by 3 bases, the J end by 3 bases, with 11 bases between. For the CDR3, the DNA is TGTGCCTGGAGGTTAACAGCGGACACTGAAGCTTTCTTT. It specifies CAWRLTADTEAFF.

In its sample, this clone was seen a few times. This CDR3 is CASSLRGGDTDTQYF. The CDR3 DNA reads as TGTGCCAGCAGCTTACGGGGGGGGGACACAGATACGCAGTATTTT. V and J are TRBV7-2 and TRBJ2-3, with 8 positions matching TRBD2. The germline V gene has CDR1 SGHTA and CDR2 FQGNSA. With 2 bases clipped from V and 2 bases from J, the junction kept 3 bases outside the gene matches. There are 15 residues in the CDR3. Full variable domain (rest looked up from reference TRBV7-2 and TRBJ2-3): GAGVSQSPSNKVTEKGKDVELRCDPISGHTALYWYRQSLGQGLEFLIYFQGNSAPDKSGLPSDRFSAERTGGSVSTLTIQRTQQEDSAVYLCASSLRGGDTDTQYFGPGTRLTVL.

This clone was observed a few times. The chain combines TRBV20-1 with TRBJ2-5; D is unclear. The CDR3 is 11 residues long. V dropped 7 bases and J dropped 5 bases, with 11 bases sitting between them. The germline V gene encodes CDR1 DFQATT and CDR2 SNEGSKA (reference sequence). The CDR3 DNA sequence: TGCAGTGTTATGGCCTGGGAGACCCAGTACTTC. The encoded protein is CSVMAWETQYF.

The V call is TRBV6-5, the J call TRBJ2-7; 7 bases align to TRBD2. Losses at the gene ends were 0 bases for V and 0 bases for J; bases not matched to a gene: 5. This CDR3 comprises 16 residues. Germline V gives CDR1 MNHEY, CDR2 SVGAGI. The CDR3 DNA sequence: TGTGCCAGCAGTTACTCTCCAGCGGGGCTCTCCTACGAGCAGTACTTC. The encoded protein is CASSYSPAGLSYEQYF.

The chain employs TRBV7-8 and TRBJ1-1; no reliable D call. V lost 6 bases and J lost 1, with 9 bases in between. The V gene's germline CDR1 is SGHVS and CDR2 FQNEAQ. This CDR3 has 13 residues. CDR3 in amino acids: CASSFQENTEAFF. CDR3 DNA sequence: TGTGCCAGCAGTTTTCAGGAGAACACTGAAGCTTTCTTT.

This clone was seen only a few times. The chain has TRBV7-8 and TRBJ2-7, with D tentatively TRBD1 (6 bases). The CDR3 has 13 amino acids. Germline-derived CDR1 and CDR2 are SGHVS and FQNEAQ. With 1 base removed from V and 6 bases from J, the gap between germline ends came to 10 bases. The CDR3 reads CASSLGAGAEQYF. CDR3 DNA sequence: TGTGCCAGCAGCTTAGGGGCAGGGGCCGAGCAGTACTTC.

This chain joins TRBV19 and TRBJ2-7, with TRBD1 matching 7 bases. CDR1 and CDR2 (germline): LNHDA, SQIVND (reference sequence). There are 16 residues in the CDR3. V shed 3 bases, J shed 2 bases, and the junction held 10 bases outside the gene matches. CDR3 sequence: CASSIKLRQGAYEQYF. As DNA, the CDR3 is TGTGCCAGTAGTATTAAACTGCGTCAGGGGGCCTACGAGCAGTACTTC. Variable domain in full (rest from reference TRBV19 and TRBJ2-7): DGGITQSPKYLFRKEGQNVTLSCEQNLNHDAMYWYRQDPGQGLRLIYYSQIVNDFQKGDIAEGYSVSREKKESFPLTVTSAQKNPTAFYLCASSIKLRQGAYEQYFGPGTRLTVT.

This sequence joins TRBV2 and TRBJ1-1; 7 nucleotides align to TRBD1. This CDR3 is 14 amino acids long. V shed 7 bases and J 3 bases; nucleotides not matched to a gene: 8. CDR1 is SNHLY and CDR2 is FYNNEI in the germline V gene. CDR3 sequence (DNA): TGTGCCAGCATGAAACAGGGGTCTGACACTGAAGCTTTCTTT. Translated, it gives CASMKQGSDTEAFF.

Only a few counts were recorded for this clone. The rearrangement joins TRBV4-2 to TRBJ2-5; no clear D. Per germline, CDR1 LGHNA and CDR2 YNFKEQ. The CDR3 sequence is 14 residues long. The V and J ends lost 0 bases and 11 bases respectively, with 16 bases between them. The CDR3 DNA follows: TGTGCCAGCAGCCAAGAGCGGCTAGAACGAGAGCAGTACTTC. This translates into CASSQERLEREQYF.

There are a few counts of this clone. The chain carries TRBV5-1 and TRBJ2-7; tentative D call: TRBD2 (5 bases). The CDR3 totals 16 residues. Trimming stripped 1 base from V and 5 bases from J, with 19 bases between. Germline CDR1 is SGHRS and CDR2 is YFSETQ. CDR3: CASSLSGGSLHHEQYF. CDR3 coding DNA: TGCGCCAGCAGCTTGAGTGGCGGGTCACTCCATCACGAGCAGTACTTC.

At least ten counts were recorded for this clone. The V and J genes are TRBV27 and TRBJ2-2; 13 nucleotides align to TRBD2. Trimming at V came to 11 bases and at J to 9 bases, leaving 12 bases not matched to a gene. Germline assignment: CDR1 MNHEY and CDR2 SMNVEV (reference sequence). The CDR3 has 15 amino acids. The CDR3 protein is CACAGGLAGVRELFF. The CDR3 DNA reads TGTGCCTGTGCCGGAGGACTAGCGGGAGTGCGGGAGCTGTTTTTT.

This clone was detected a few times. The CDR3 is CASSPRQGTSTDTQYF. DNA for the CDR3: TGTGCCAGCAGCCCAAGACAGGGGACTAGCACAGATACGCAGTATTTT. This sequence joins TRBV11-3 and TRBJ2-3; 8 positions match TRBD1. The CDR3 is 16 residues long. The V gene end was trimmed by 5 bases and the J gene end by 0 bases; junction bases not matched to a gene: 7. Germline V gene data show CDR1 as SGHNT and CDR2 as YENEEA.

V gene TRBV14 combines with J gene TRBJ2-1; 12 bases are shared with TRBD2. With V trimmed by 1 base and J by 15 bases, 4 bases remained unmatched. In germline, CDR1 is SGHDN, CDR2 FVKESK. This CDR3 region has 13 residues. CDR3 residues: CASSQASGRALFF. The CDR3 DNA reads as TGTGCCAGCAGCCAAGCTAGCGGGAGGGCTCTGTTCTTC. Supplemented by reference TRBV14 and TRBJ2-1, the full variable domain reads EAGVTQFPSHSVIEKGQTVTLRCDPISGHDNLYWYRRVMGKEIKFLLHFVKESKQDESGMPNNRFLAERTGGTYSTLKVQPAELEDSGVYFCASSQASGRALFFGPGTRLTVL.